This is a list of T cell receptor beta chains from one sample in a study of blood T cell repertoires in COVID-19. Sequencing used immunoSEQ multiplex PCR; TCRdb keeps in-frame clones, though not all of them. The sample records 65,000 or so clones, 70% to 90% being singletons. Input material: peripheral blood. These receptor sequences come from a middle-aged man with active COVID-19. The CDR3 runs from the conserved cysteine through the conserved F or W. A D gene is named only where the DNA matches it firmly. Rows give clone size only sometimes, using once, few, many, or a class for an expanded clone.

>TRBV6-5|-|-|TRBJ2-7
CASSLFSGLTYEQYF
TGTGCCAGCAGTTTGTTTTCGGGATTAACCTACGAGCAGTACTTC
>TRBV4-3|-|TRBD1|TRBJ1-2
CASSQDSRGALNYGYTF
TGCGCCAGCAGCCAAGATTCCAGGGGGGCTTTAAACTATGGCTACACCTTC
>TRBV4-2|-|-|TRBJ2-3
CASSQGSTSGDTQYF
TGTGCCAGCAGCCAAGGGTCGACTAGTGGAGATACGCAGTATTTT
>TRBV6-4|-|-|TRBJ2-3
CASSDSPGADTQYF
TGTGCCAGCAGTGACTCTCCAGGCGCAGATACGCAGTATTTT
>TRBV27|-|TRBD2|TRBJ2-2
CASINLRRGGRTGELFF
TGTGCCAGCATCAACCTGCGGCGGGGGGGGCGCACCGGGGAGCTGTTTTTT
>TRBV5-1|-|TRBD1|TRBJ2-3
CASSLLGQGADTQYF
TGCGCCAGCAGCTTACTCGGACAGGGGGCAGATACGCAGTATTTT
>TRBV3-1/TRBV3-2|-|TRBD2|TRBJ2-5
CASSQELLPGTSGRPQETQYF
TGTGCCAGCAGCCAAGAGCTCCTCCCCGGGACTAGCGGGAGGCCTCAAGAGACCCAGTACTTC
>TRBV4-1|-|TRBD2|TRBJ2-2
CASSQRLGLADTGELFF
TGCGCCAGCAGCCAGAGGTTGGGGCTAGCGGACACCGGGGAGCTGTTTTTT
>TRBV6-4|-|-|TRBJ1-1
CASKDTSMNTEAFF
TGTGCCAGCAAGGACACCTCCATGAACACTGAAGCTTTCTTT
>TRBV19|-|TRBD1|TRBJ2-7
CASSVRTGEQGEQYF
TGTGCCAGTAGTGTGCGGACAGGGGAACAAGGCGAGCAGTACTTC
>TRBV24-1|-|TRBD1|TRBJ2-1
CATSDLAGTGKNEQFF
TGTGCCACCAGTGATTTGGCCGGGACAGGGAAGAATGAGCAGTTCTTC
>TRBV10-3|-|-|TRBJ2-7
CAISAPAGISYEQYF
TGTGCCATCAGTGCCCCAGCAGGGATTTCCTACGAGCAGTACTTC
>TRBV28|-|-|TRBJ2-7
CASSKRVEQYF
TGTGCCAGCAGTAAGCGGGTCGAGCAGTACTTC
>TRBV2|-|TRBD2|TRBJ2-2
CASSVSSGLTGELFF
TGTGCCAGCAGCGTATCTAGCGGCCTCACCGGGGAGCTGTTTTTT
>TRBV3-1/TRBV3-2|-|TRBD2|TRBJ2-7
CASSQDSTGGEQYF
TGTGCCAGCAGCCAAGACTCCACGGGGGGGGAGCAGTACTTC
>TRBV19|-|TRBD1|TRBJ1-2
CASSIWGQGPYTF
TGTGCCAGTAGTATCTGGGGACAGGGCCCTTACACCTTC
>TRBV9|-|-|TRBJ2-7
CASSVAPGDSYEQYF
TGTGCCAGCAGCGTAGCTCCAGGGGACTCCTACGAGCAGTACTTC
>TRBV19|-|TRBD1|TRBJ1-1
CASKLTGGFSEAFF
TGTGCCAGTAAATTGACAGGGGGTTTCTCTGAAGCTTTCTTT
>TRBV11-2|-|TRBD2|TRBJ2-5
CASSLYTGGETQYF
TGTGCCAGCAGCCTGTATACGGGGGGAGAGACCCAGTACTTC
>TRBV2|-|TRBD2|TRBJ2-7
CASRLAGGVGQYF
TGTGCCAGCCGCCTAGCGGGAGGGGTCGGGCAGTACTTC
>TRBV6-1|-|TRBD2|TRBJ2-6
CASSEALRGVAGANVLTF
TGTGCCAGCAGTGAAGCGCTTCGGGGGGTAGCCGGGGCCAACGTCCTGACTTTC
>TRBV5-6|-|-|TRBJ2-4
CASSRVAGNIQYF
TGTGCCAGCAGCCGGGTGGCGGGGAACATTCAGTACTTC
>TRBV4-2|-|TRBD2|TRBJ2-7
CASSQAPAAGSSYEQYF
TGTGCCAGCAGCCAAGCGCCGGCAGCGGGGTCCTCCTACGAGCAGTACTTC
>TRBV28|once|-|TRBJ2-5
CASSPHFTGEETQYF
TGTGCCAGCAGCCCCCATTTCACGGGGGAAGAGACCCAGTACTTC
>TRBV28|-|-|TRBJ1-5
CASSRTGIYSNQPQHF
TGTGCCAGCAGTCGTACAGGGATTTACAGCAATCAGCCCCAGCATTTT
>TRBV21-1|once|-|TRBJ2-1
CASSKPGSSGINNEQFF
TGTGCCAGCAGCAAACCTGGGTCTAGCGGGATAAACAATGAGCAGTTCTTC
>TRBV7-9|-|-|TRBJ1-4
CASSSPLQGRGNEKLFF
TGTGCCAGCAGCTCCCCCCTGCAGGGGCGCGGGAATGAAAAACTGTTTTTT
>TRBV5-1|-|-|TRBJ1-1
CASSYIGQVTEAFF
TGCGCCAGCAGCTACATTGGGCAGGTGACTGAAGCTTTCTTT
>TRBV7-9|-|TRBD2|TRBJ2-7
CASSPTSGSGLDEQYF
TGTGCCAGCAGCCCGACTAGCGGGAGTGGTTTGGACGAGCAGTACTTC
>TRBV10-3|-|TRBD2|TRBJ2-3
CAISERGGKDTQYF
TGTGCCATCAGTGAACGCGGGGGAAAAGATACGCAGTATTTT
>TRBV19|-|-|TRBJ1-1
CASIKQGSNTEAFF
TGTGCCAGTATTAAACAGGGATCGAACACTGAAGCTTTCTTT
>TRBV5-4|-|TRBD2|TRBJ2-3
CASSWTSNPDTQYF
TGTGCCAGCAGCTGGACTAGCAACCCAGATACGCAGTATTTT
>TRBV7-7|-|TRBD1|TRBJ2-3
CASSRSGTGSADTQYF
TGTGCTAGCAGCCGCTCCGGGACAGGGAGCGCAGATACGCAGTATTTT
>TRBV11-2|-|TRBD2|TRBJ2-1
CASSLQTSGIGEQFF
TGTGCCAGCAGCTTACAGACTAGCGGGATCGGTGAGCAGTTCTTC
>TRBV5-1|-|TRBD1|TRBJ2-7
CASSSGQGAYEQYF
TGCGCCAGCAGCTCAGGACAGGGGGCCTACGAGCAGTACTTC
>TRBV28|-|-|TRBJ1-6
CASSLQAIDSPLHF
TGTGCCAGCAGTTTGCAAGCCATAGATTCACCCCTCCACTTT
>TRBV7-8|-|-|TRBJ2-7
CASSSGTVYEQYF
TGTGCCAGCAGCTCCGGGACTGTCTACGAGCAGTACTTC
>TRBV5-1|medium-sized|TRBD1|TRBJ1-1
CASSLGDRGVTEAFF
TGCGCCAGCAGCTTGGGTGACAGGGGAGTCACTGAAGCTTTCTTT
>TRBV6-5|few|TRBD1|TRBJ2-1
CASSRTGSSYNEQFF
TGTGCCAGCAGTCGGACAGGGAGCTCCTACAATGAGCAGTTCTTC
>TRBV11-2|-|-|TRBJ1-1
CASSLFKIERSSNTEAFF
TGTGCCAGCAGCTTGTTTAAGATCGAGCGGTCCTCGAACACTGAAGCTTTCTTT
>TRBV28|few|TRBD2|TRBJ2-7
CASSRTSAGGPYEQYF
TGTGCCAGCAGCCGAACCTCCGCGGGAGGGCCCTACGAGCAGTACTTC
>TRBV7-3|-|-|TRBJ2-2
CASSLGLLRGELFF
TGTGCCAGCAGCTTAGGACTATTGAGAGGGGAGCTGTTTTTT
>TRBV7-6|-|-|TRBJ1-1
CASSLMALRGVNTEAFF
TGTGCCAGCAGCTTAATGGCTCTCCGGGGTGTGAACACTGAAGCTTTCTTT
>TRBV6-6|once|-|TRBJ1-3
CASSRGAPGNTIYF
TGTGCCAGCAGCCGGGGGGCTCCTGGAAACACCATATATTTT
>TRBV12-3/TRBV12-4|-|TRBD1|TRBJ1-3
CASRGQGGNTIYF
TGTGCCAGCCGAGGACAGGGAGGAAACACCATATATTTT
>TRBV4-3|few|TRBD1|TRBJ1-6
CASSRDSYNSPLHF
TGCGCCAGCAGCCGGGACAGCTATAATTCACCCCTCCACTTT
>TRBV19|-|TRBD2|TRBJ2-5
CASSIGGLAGAGETQYF
TGTGCCAGTAGTATAGGCGGACTAGCGGGAGCGGGAGAGACCCAGTACTTC
>TRBV7-9|-|TRBD1|TRBJ2-5
CASSSGGLKETQYF
TGTGCCAGCAGCTCAGGGGGCCTCAAAGAGACCCAGTACTTC
>TRBV6-5|-|TRBD1|TRBJ2-2
CASGQGRTGELFF
TGTGCCAGCGGACAGGGAAGGACCGGGGAGCTGTTTTTT
>TRBV3-1/TRBV3-2|-|-|TRBJ1-1
CASSQSGGGRNKGSTEAFF
TGTGCCAGCAGCCAAAGTGGCGGGGGTCGTAATAAAGGGAGCACTGAAGCTTTCTTT
>TRBV7-3|-|TRBD2|TRBJ2-3
CASSQGTSGRKTQYF
TGTGCCAGCAGCCAGGGGACTAGCGGGAGGAAAACGCAGTATTTT
>TRBV9|-|TRBD2|TRBJ2-1
CASSVGGAAYNEQFF
TGTGCCAGCAGCGTCGGGGGGGCCGCCTACAATGAGCAGTTCTTC
>TRBV9|-|-|TRBJ2-3
CASSVDTSTRTDTQYF
TGTGCCAGCAGCGTAGACACTAGCACTCGCACAGATACGCAGTATTTT
>TRBV18|-|TRBD2|TRBJ2-7
CASSPEASGTYEQYF
TGTGCCAGCTCACCAGAGGCTAGCGGGACCTACGAGCAGTACTTC
>TRBV7-2|-|TRBD1|TRBJ1-5
CASSLGGQGFQPQHF
TGTGCCAGCAGCTTAGGGGGACAGGGATTCCAGCCCCAGCATTTT
>TRBV27|-|-|TRBJ1-5
CASSFPGQSNQPQHF
TGTGCCAGCAGTTTCCCCGGACAGAGCAATCAGCCCCAGCATTTT
>TRBV6-2/TRBV6-3|few|TRBD2|TRBJ2-7
CASSMGLLYEQYF
TGTGCCAGCAGTATGGGACTACTCTACGAGCAGTACTTC
>TRBV19|-|TRBD1|TRBJ2-7
CASSNPGTGGYEQYF
TGTGCCAGTAGTAACCCCGGGACAGGGGGCTACGAGCAGTACTTC